The TCR beta chain under discussion was sequenced for a study of T cell repertoires in aging, cancer and after chemotherapy. At the level of the study: Patients with glioblastoma brain tumors were sampled before and after temozolomide-based therapy.

Rearranged V-D-J TRB sequences were amplified with a mixed TRB-A/B primer pool. TCRdb used MiXCR to reprocess the multiplex PCR reads, holding one entry per CDR3 protein. The data hold some 1,500 distinct CDR3 sequences, with 35% observed a single time. To note about this clonotype: Its antigen is still unknown.

General study points: Untreated cancer patients had significantly lower blood TCR diversity than age-matched healthy donors. No conclusions about immunological memory after chemotherapy can be drawn from the repertoire data.

J lost 4 bases, V lost 11 bases, and 7 bases had no gene match. Germline CDR1 MNHEY, CDR2 SVGEGT. This CDR3 is 13 amino acids long. Peripheral blood genomic DNA, not sorted cells or RNA, was the template. The material sequenced was blood. V usage is TRBV6-2 or TRBV6-3 and J usage is TRBJ2-3, with TRBD2 identical over 9 bases. The source of this sequence is a human donor with a solid tumor. The CDR3 DNA sequence: TGTGCCGGCGGGGGGGCAGACCCAGATACGCAGTATTTT. Translation: CAGGGADPDTQYF.